This is a list of T cell receptor beta chains from one sample in a study of cytomegalovirus exposure and HLA in healthy donors. TCRdb keeps only in-frame clones here, not all; method: immunoSEQ multiplex PCR. The table records 100,000 or so clones, over 65% of them present only once. The specimen sequenced was PBMCs. The source of these receptors is a woman in her 40s in good health and CMV-seropositive. The CDR3 runs from the conserved cysteine through the conserved F or W. A D gene is named only where the DNA matches it firmly. Size is stated for part of the rows, as once, few or many counts, or as a class when the clone is expanded.

size: once
J: TRBJ1-2
length: 17
D: TRBD1
V: TRBV5-1
DNA: TGCGCCAGCAGCTCGGGGGGCCCGGGACAGGGTGTCAATGGCTACACCTTC
CDR3: CASSSGGPGQGVNGYTF

size: once
J: TRBJ2-1
length: 16
D: TRBD2
V: TRBV15
DNA: TGTGCCACCAGCAGAGAACCGGGACTACAAGGTACTGAGCAGTTCTTC
CDR3: CATSREPGLQGTEQFF

size: NA
J: TRBJ2-7
length: 16
D: TRBD2
V: TRBV11-3
DNA: TGTGCCAGCAGCTTAGTGACTAGCGGGAGTAGTTACGAGCAGTACTTC
CDR3: CASSLVTSGSSYEQYF

size: NA
J: TRBJ2-2
length: 13
D: NA
V: TRBV7-6
DNA: TGTGCCAGCAGCCTAAAAAGTTTCGGGGAGCTGTTTTTT
CDR3: CASSLKSFGELFF

size: NA
J: TRBJ1-1
length: 12
D: TRBD1
V: TRBV7-9
DNA: TGTTCCAGCAGCCGGGACAGGATTGAAGCTTTCTTT
CDR3: CSSSRDRIEAFF

size: once
J: TRBJ1-3
length: 15
D: TRBD1
V: TRBV29-1
DNA: TGCAGCGTACCCGGGACAGGGGGCGCCGAAAACACCATATATTTT
CDR3: CSVPGTGGAENTIYF

size: few
J: TRBJ2-3
length: 14
D: TRBD2
V: TRBV5-5
DNA: TGTGCCAGCAGCTTGGCGGGAGGGCCAGATACGCAGTATTTT
CDR3: CASSLAGGPDTQYF

size: many
J: TRBJ1-4
length: 14
D: NA
V: TRBV28
DNA: TGTGCCAGCAGTTTGGTCCGAGGCGGTGAAAAACTGTTTTTT
CDR3: CASSLVRGGEKLFF

size: NA
J: TRBJ1-2
length: 13
D: NA
V: TRBV6-6
DNA: TGTGCCAGCAATCTTGGGGGCGCAAGTGGCTACACCTTC
CDR3: CASNLGGASGYTF

size: few
J: TRBJ2-2
length: 14
D: TRBD2
V: TRBV6-4
DNA: TGTGCCAGCAGTGGCATAGCGGGACACGGGGAGCTGTTTTTT
CDR3: CASSGIAGHGELFF

size: few
J: TRBJ2-6
length: 16
D: TRBD1
V: TRBV7-8
DNA: TGTGCCAGCAGCTTCGACAGGGCAGCTGGGGCCAACGTCCTGACTTTC
CDR3: CASSFDRAAGANVLTF

size: NA
J: TRBJ2-7
length: 13
D: TRBD2
V: TRBV19
DNA: TGTGCCAGTAGTAAGACTAGCAGTCACGAGCAGTACTTC
CDR3: CASSKTSSHEQYF

size: NA
J: TRBJ1-1
length: 15
D: TRBD1
V: TRBV18
DNA: TGTGCCAGCTCACCGAGACAGGGAGAGTACACTGAAGCTTTCTTT
CDR3: CASSPRQGEYTEAFF

size: NA
J: TRBJ2-7
length: 13
D: NA
V: TRBV5-8
DNA: TGTGCCAGCAGCTTATACCGGGCCTACGAGCAGTACTTC
CDR3: CASSLYRAYEQYF

size: once
J: TRBJ2-1
length: 15
D: TRBD2
V: TRBV6-6
DNA: TGTGCCAGCAGTTTAACGACGGGGGGGAACAATGAGCAGTTCTTC
CDR3: CASSLTTGGNNEQFF

size: NA
J: TRBJ2-7
length: 14
D: TRBD1
V: TRBV6-1
DNA: TGTGCCAGCAGTGAACCGGGACAGAACTACGAGCAGTACTTC
CDR3: CASSEPGQNYEQYF

size: NA
J: TRBJ2-3
length: 15
D: TRBD2
V: TRBV7-9
DNA: TGTGCCAGCAGCTTAGACGGGAGGGACACAGATACGCAGTATTTT
CDR3: CASSLDGRDTDTQYF